The 4 T cell receptor beta chains below all came from one sample that was sequenced in a study of a mutant IDH1 vaccine in newly diagnosed glioma. Antigen specificity for these receptors is unknown. Sample time point: week 23, last vaccination. In the vaccine, a single dose held 300 ug of the mutant IDH1 20-mer peptide, along with topical imiquimod. Clones were read by immunoSEQ multiplex PCR, and TCRdb kept only the in-frame ones, dropping some. The table lists 52,000 or so clones, around 80% of them singletons. Sequenced here: PBMCs, sampled from a glioma patient whose treatment included an IDH1 peptide vaccine. These TCRs come from a woman in her 40s with glioma. Some clones in this sample may be carry-over from other donors' samples.

V is TRBV7-2 and J is TRBJ1-5; D not resolved. There are 12 residues in the CDR3. V gave up 2 bases and J gave up 9 bases, with 8 bases separating them. CDR1 and CDR2 (germline): SGHTA, FQGNSA. The CDR3 DNA reads as TGTGCCAGCAGCTTAAACGCCCTGCCCCAGCATTTT. It translates to CASSLNALPQHF.

The V gene is TRBV9, the J gene TRBJ1-1, with D unresolved. From germline, CDR1 is SGDLS and CDR2 YYNGEE. CDR3 length: 13 residues. V dropped 0 bases and J dropped 4 bases, with 7 bases sitting between them. The DNA of the CDR3 is TGTGCCAGCAGCGTAGCCCGTGCCACTGAAGCTTTCTTT. This translates into CASSVARATEAFF.

The rearrangement joins TRBV18 to TRBJ2-1, with a tentative D call TRBD2 (5 bases). This CDR3 has 15 amino acids. Germline CDR1 KGHSH, CDR2 LQKENI. Trimming pared 3 bases from V and 2 bases from J, leaving 11 bases between. In DNA, the CDR3 is TGTGCCAGCTCACCCGGGGAAGCAGCCTACAATGAGCAGTTCTTC. As protein: CASSPGEAAYNEQFF.

This chain connects TRBV7-9 to TRBJ2-3, with 11 bases aligning to TRBD1. The J segment lost 8 bases and the V segment lost 5 bases, leaving 9 bases of the junction unmatched. The CDR3 is 15 amino acids. Germline V gene lookup returns CDR1 SEHNR and CDR2 FQNEAQ (reference sequence). The CDR3 sequence: CASSIGQGAGVTQYF. CDR3 DNA: TGTGCCAGCAGCATCGGACAGGGGGCAGGAGTTACGCAGTATTTT.